This TCR beta chain stems from a study of shared clonotypes between healthy human individuals. Assay: immunoSEQ multiplex PCR; the TCRdb copy retains only in-frame clones and omits some. The table lists about 1,800,000 clones, approximately 94% of them singletons. The CDR3 contains 15 residues. Per the germline V gene, CDR1 is SGDLS and CDR2 is YYNGEE. V lost 0 bases and J 2 bases, leaving 12 bases between the germline ends. Naive CD8 cells lacked CD45RO and underwent positive selection for CCR7, leaving out terminally differentiated effector memory CD45RA+ cells. The chain recombines TRBV9 with TRBJ2-7, with D uncertain. The sequenced sample was naive CD8+ T cells sorted from blood. This TCR was sampled from a man aged 18-30 years in good health. The CDR3 DNA is TGTGCCAGCAGCGTAGAGGCCCGGAACCCCTACGAGCAGTACTTC. It specifies CASSVEARNPYEQYF.